One and the same sample provided the 2 T cell receptor beta chains below, sequenced in a study of T-cell memory formation after mild COVID-19. Via MiXCR, TCRdb re-called the 5' RACE reads, giving one row per CDR3 protein. The table includes approximately 340,000 distinct CDR3 sequences, roughly 13% detected once. Material: PBMCs or a T cell subset sorted from them (not recorded which). These receptors were taken from a man between 18 and 29 years old who had mild COVID-19 (a few samples of this study predate the infection). Cell type and time point are not known.

This clonotype was picked up a small number of times. This sequence joins TRBV6-5 and TRBJ1-6; the D is unclear. This CDR3 is 14 amino acids long. Germline V gene data show CDR1 as MNHEY and CDR2 as SVGAGI. The germline V and J ends were trimmed by 2 bases and 4 bases, with 6 bases remaining between them. CDR3: CASSYETYNSPLHF. The CDR3 DNA follows: TGTGCCAGCAGTTACGAGACGTATAATTCACCCCTCCACTTT.

The chain links TRBV5-6 to TRBJ2-5; 8 bases fit TRBD1. The CDR3 is 14 residues long. CDR1 and CDR2 from the germline V gene are SGHDT and YYEEEE. Losses at the gene ends were 0 bases for V and 5 bases for J; bases not matched to a gene: 3. The CDR3 region has the DNA TGTGCCAGCAGCTTGGGACAGGGGTACGAGACCCAGTACTTC. Amino acids: CASSLGQGYETQYF.